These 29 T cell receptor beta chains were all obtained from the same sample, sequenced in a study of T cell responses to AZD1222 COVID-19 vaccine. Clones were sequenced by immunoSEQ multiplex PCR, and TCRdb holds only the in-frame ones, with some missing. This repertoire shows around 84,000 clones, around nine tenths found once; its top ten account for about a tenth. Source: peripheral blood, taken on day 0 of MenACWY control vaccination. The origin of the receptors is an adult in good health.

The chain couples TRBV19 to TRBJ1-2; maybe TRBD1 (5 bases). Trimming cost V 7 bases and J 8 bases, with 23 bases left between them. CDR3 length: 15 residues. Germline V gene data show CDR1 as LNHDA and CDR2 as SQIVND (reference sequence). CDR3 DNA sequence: TGTGCCAGTAATCCGAGAGGTGGGGCGGAAAGAGGCTACACCTTC. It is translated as CASNPRGGAERGYTF.

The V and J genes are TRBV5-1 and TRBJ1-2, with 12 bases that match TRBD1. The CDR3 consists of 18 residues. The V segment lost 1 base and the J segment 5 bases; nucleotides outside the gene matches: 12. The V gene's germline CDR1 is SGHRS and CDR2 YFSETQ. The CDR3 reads CASSLTTGTGGQTYGYTF. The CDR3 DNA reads TGCGCCAGCAGCTTGACAACCGGGACAGGGGGCCAAACTTATGGCTACACCTTC.

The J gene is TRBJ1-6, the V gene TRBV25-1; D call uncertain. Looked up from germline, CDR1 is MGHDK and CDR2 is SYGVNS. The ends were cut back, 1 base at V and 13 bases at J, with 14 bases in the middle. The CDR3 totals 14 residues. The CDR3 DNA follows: TGTGCCAGCAGTGAATTGGGGTGGGGAAGCCCCCTCCACTTT. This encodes CASSELGWGSPLHF.

In nucleotides, the CDR3 is TGTGCCAGCAGTAAGGACACGTACACCGGGGAGCTGTTTTTT. Encoded protein: CASSKDTYTGELFF. The V and J genes are TRBV2 and TRBJ2-2; D is possibly TRBD1 (5 bases). Germline CDR1 reads SNHLY; CDR2 reads FYNNEI. Trimming stripped 5 bases from V and 3 bases from J, with 10 bases between. CDR3 length equals 14 residues.

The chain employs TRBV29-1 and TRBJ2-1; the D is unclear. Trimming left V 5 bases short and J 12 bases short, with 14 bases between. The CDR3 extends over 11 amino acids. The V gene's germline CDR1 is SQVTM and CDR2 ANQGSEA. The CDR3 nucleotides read TGCAGCGTTTTACAGAGTATAGGGCAGTTCTTC. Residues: CSVLQSIGQFF.

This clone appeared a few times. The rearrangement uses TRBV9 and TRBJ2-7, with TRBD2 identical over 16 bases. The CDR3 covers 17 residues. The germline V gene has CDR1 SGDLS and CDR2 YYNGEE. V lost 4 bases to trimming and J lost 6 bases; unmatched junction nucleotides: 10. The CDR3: CASSLGTSGGAGAEQYF. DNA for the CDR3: TGTGCCAGCAGCCTAGGGACTAGCGGGGGGGCGGGTGCCGAGCAGTACTTC. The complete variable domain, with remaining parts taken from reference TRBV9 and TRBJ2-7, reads DSGVTQTPKHLITATGQRVTLRCSPRSGDLSVYWYQQSLDQGLQFLIQYYNGEERAKGNILERFSAQQFPDLHSELNLSSLELGDSALYFCASSLGTSGGAGAEQYFGPGTRLTVT.

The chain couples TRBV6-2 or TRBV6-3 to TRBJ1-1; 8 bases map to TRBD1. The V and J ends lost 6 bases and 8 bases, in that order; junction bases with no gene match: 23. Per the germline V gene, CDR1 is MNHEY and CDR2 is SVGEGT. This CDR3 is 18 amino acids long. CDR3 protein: CASSRELSPGTGNKEAFF. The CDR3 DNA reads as TGTGCCAGCAGCCGAGAGCTATCCCCCGGGACAGGCAACAAGGAAGCTTTCTTT.

As DNA, the CDR3 is TGTGCCAGTAGTATAGGGGAGAGTCGACTAGAGTTCTACGAGCAGTACTTC. Its translation is CASSIGESRLEFYEQYF. The rearrangement links TRBV19 to TRBJ2-7; TRBD2 is a possible D gene (6 bases). Deletions cut 1 base from V and 3 bases from J, with 19 bases between. The germline gives CDR1 LNHDA, CDR2 SQIVND (reference sequence). The CDR3 totals 17 residues.

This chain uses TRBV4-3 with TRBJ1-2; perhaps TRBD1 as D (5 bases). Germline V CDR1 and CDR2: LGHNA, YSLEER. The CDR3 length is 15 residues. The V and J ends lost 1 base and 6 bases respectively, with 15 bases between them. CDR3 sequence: CASSQAAREGNGYTF. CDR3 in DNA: TGCGCCAGCAGCCAAGCGGCGAGGGAGGGGAATGGCTACACCTTC.

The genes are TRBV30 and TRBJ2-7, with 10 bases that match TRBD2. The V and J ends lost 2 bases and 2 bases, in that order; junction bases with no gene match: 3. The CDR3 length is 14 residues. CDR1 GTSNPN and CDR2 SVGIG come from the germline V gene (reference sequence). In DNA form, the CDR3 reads TGTGCCTGGAGTACTAGCGGGGCCACCTACGAGCAGTACTTC. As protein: CAWSTSGATYEQYF. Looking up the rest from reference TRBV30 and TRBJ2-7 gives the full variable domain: SQTIHQWPATLVQPVGSPLSLECTVEGTSNPNLYWYRQAAGRGLQLLFYSVGIGQISSEVPQNLSASRPQDRQFILSSKKLLLSDSGFYLCAWSTSGATYEQYFGPGTRLTVT.

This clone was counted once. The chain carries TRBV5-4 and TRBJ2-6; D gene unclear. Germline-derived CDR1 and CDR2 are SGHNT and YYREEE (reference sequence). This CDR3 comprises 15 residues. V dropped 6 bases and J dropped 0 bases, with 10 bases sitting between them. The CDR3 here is CASIGPFSGANVLTF. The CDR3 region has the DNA TGTGCCAGCATTGGACCGTTCTCTGGGGCCAACGTCCTGACTTTC.

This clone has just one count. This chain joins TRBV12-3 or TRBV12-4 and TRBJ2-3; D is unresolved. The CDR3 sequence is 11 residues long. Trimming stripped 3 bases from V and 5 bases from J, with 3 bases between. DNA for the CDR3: TGTGCCAGCAGTTTGTTAGATACGCAGTATTTT. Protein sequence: CASSLLDTQYF.

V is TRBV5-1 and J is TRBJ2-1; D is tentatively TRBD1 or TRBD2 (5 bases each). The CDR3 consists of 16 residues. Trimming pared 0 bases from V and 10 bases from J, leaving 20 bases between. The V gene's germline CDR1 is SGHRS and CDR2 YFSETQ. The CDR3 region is CASSLAGTPNTGEQFF. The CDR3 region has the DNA TGCGCCAGCAGCTTGGCCGGGACCCCAAATACGGGAGAGCAGTTCTTC.

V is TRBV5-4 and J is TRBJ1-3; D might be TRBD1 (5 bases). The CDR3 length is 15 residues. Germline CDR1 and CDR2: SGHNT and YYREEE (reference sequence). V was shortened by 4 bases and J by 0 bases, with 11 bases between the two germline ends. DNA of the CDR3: TGTGCCAGCAGCCTGGGACGGAACTCTGGAAACACCATATATTTT. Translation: CASSLGRNSGNTIYF.

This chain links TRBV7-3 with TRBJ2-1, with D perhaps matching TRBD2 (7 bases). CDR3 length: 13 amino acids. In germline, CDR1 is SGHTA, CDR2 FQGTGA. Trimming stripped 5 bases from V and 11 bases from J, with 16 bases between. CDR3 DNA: TGTGCCAGCAGCCCCATGGGGGGGCAGAAGCAGTTCTTC. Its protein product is CASSPMGGQKQFF. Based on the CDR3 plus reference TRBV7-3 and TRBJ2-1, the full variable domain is GAGVSQTPSNKVTEKGKYVELRCDPISGHTALYWYRQSLGQGPEFLIYFQGTGAADDSGLPNDRFFAVRPEGSVSTLKIQRTERGDSAVYLCASSPMGGQKQFFGPGTRLTVL.

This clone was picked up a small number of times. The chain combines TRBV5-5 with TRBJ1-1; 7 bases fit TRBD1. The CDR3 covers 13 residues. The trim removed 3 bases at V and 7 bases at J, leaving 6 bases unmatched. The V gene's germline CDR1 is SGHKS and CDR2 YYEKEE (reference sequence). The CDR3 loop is CASSSGGRGEAFF. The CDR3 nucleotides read TGTGCCAGCAGCTCAGGGGGAAGGGGTGAAGCTTTCTTT.

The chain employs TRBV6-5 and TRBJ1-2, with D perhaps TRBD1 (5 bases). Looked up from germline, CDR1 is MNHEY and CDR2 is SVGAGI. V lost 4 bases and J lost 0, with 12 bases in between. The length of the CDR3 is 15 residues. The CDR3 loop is CASSSTGPPNYGYTF. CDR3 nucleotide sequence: TGTGCCAGCAGTTCTACAGGACCGCCTAACTATGGCTACACCTTC.

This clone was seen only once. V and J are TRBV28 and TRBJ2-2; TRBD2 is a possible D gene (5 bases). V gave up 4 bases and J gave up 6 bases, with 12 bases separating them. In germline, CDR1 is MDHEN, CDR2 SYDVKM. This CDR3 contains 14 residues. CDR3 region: CASSSRSGSGELFF. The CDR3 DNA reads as TGTGCCAGCAGTTCCCGGTCGGGGTCCGGGGAGCTGTTTTTT.

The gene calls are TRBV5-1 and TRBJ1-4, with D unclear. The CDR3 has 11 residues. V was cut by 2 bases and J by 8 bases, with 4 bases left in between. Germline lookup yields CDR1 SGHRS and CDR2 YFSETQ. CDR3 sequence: CASSFNEKLFF. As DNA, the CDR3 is TGCGCCAGCAGCTTTAACGAAAAACTGTTTTTT.

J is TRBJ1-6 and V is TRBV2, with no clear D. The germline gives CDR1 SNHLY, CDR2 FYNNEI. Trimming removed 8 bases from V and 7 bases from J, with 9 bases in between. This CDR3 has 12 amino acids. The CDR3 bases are TGTGCCAGCGGCACGGAAAATTCACCCCTCCACTTT. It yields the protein CASGTENSPLHF.

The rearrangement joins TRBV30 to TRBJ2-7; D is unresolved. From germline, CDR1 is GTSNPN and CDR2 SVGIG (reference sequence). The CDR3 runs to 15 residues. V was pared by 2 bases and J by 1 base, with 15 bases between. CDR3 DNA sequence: TGTGCCTGGAGTACTACCCTCGGCAGGTCCTACGAGCAGTACTTC. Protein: CAWSTTLGRSYEQYF.

CDR3 nucleotides: TGTGCCAGCAGCTTAAATTTAGGGACTAGAAGCGATACGCAGTATTTT. Protein sequence: CASSLNLGTRSDTQYF. The chain couples TRBV7-2 to TRBJ2-3; 8 bases map to TRBD2. V gave up 2 bases and J gave up 6 bases; unmatched junction bases: 10. This CDR3 contains 16 residues. Germline CDR1 reads SGHTA; CDR2 reads FQGNSA.

CDR3 sequence: CSVTGTANTGELFF. Written as DNA, the CDR3 is TGCAGCGTGACCGGGACAGCGAACACCGGGGAGCTGTTTTTT. The rearrangement links TRBV29-1 to TRBJ2-2; 7 nucleotides align to TRBD1. This CDR3 has 14 amino acids. From germline, CDR1 is SQVTM and CDR2 ANQGSEA. V lost 6 bases, J lost 0 bases, and 4 bases stayed unmatched.

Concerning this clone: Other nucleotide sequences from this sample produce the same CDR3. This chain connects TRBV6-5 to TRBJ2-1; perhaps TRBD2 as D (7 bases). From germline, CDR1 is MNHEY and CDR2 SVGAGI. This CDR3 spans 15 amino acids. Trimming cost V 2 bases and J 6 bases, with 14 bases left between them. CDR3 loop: CASSYGAGASNEQFF. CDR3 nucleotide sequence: TGTGCCAGCAGTTACGGCGCGGGGGCCTCCAATGAGCAGTTCTTC.

In DNA, the CDR3 is TGCGCCAGCAGCTCGGGACCTGGAATTGGGGATACGCAGTATTTT. Residues: CASSSGPGIGDTQYF. The chain recombines TRBV5-1 with TRBJ2-3, with D perhaps matching TRBD1 or TRBD2 (5 bases each). The V gene's germline CDR1 is SGHRS and CDR2 YFSETQ. Trimming shortened V by 3 bases and J by 6 bases, and 17 bases separated the two germline ends. The CDR3 loop spans 15 amino acids.

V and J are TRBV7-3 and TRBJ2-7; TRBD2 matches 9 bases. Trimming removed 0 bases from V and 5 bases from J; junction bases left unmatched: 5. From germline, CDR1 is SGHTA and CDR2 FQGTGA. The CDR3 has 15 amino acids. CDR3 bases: TGTGCCAGCAGCTTAACCCCCGCGGGAGGGGACGAGCAGTACTTC. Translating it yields CASSLTPAGGDEQYF.

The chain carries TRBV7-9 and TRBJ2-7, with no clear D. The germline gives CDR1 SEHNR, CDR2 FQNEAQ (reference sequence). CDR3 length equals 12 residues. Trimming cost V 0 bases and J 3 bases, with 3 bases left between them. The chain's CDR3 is CASSLADYEQYF. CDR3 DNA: TGTGCCAGCAGCTTAGCTGACTACGAGCAGTACTTC.

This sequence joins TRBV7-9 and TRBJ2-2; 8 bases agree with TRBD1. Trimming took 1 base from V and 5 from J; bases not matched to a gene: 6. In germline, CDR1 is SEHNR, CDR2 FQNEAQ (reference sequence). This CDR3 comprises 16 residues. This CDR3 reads CASSLVQGAGTGELFF. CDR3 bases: TGTGCCAGCAGCTTAGTTCAGGGGGCCGGAACCGGGGAGCTGTTTTTT.

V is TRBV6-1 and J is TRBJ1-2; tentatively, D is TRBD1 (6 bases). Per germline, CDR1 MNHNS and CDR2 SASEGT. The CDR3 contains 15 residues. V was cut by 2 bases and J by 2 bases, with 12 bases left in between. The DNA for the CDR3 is TGTGCCAGCAGTGAAAAGGGGGAGGTGAACTATGGCTACACCTTC. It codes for CASSEKGEVNYGYTF.